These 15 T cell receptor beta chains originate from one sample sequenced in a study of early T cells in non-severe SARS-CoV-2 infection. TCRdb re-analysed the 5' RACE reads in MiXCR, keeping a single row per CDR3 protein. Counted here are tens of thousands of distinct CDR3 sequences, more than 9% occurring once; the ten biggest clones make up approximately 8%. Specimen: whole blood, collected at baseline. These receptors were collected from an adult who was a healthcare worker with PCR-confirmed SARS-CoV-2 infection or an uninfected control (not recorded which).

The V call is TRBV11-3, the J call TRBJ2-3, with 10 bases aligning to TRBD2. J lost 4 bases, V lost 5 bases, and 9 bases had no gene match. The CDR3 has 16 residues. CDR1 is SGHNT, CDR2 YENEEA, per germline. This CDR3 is CASSPQGLAGADTQYF. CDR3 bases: TGTGCCAGCAGCCCCCAAGGGCTAGCGGGAGCAGATACGCAGTATTTT.

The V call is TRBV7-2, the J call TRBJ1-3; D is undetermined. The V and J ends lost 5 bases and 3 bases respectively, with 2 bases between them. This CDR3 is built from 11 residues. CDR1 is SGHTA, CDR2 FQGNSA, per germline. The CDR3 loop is CASSDGNTIYF. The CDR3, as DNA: TGTGCCAGCAGCGATGGAAACACCATATATTTT.

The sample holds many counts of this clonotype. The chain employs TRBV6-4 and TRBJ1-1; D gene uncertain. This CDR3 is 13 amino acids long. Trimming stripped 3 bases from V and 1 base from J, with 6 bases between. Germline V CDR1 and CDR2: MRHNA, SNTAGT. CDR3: CASSEAENTEAFF. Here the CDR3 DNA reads TGTGCCAGCAGTGAAGCAGAGAACACTGAAGCTTTCTTT.

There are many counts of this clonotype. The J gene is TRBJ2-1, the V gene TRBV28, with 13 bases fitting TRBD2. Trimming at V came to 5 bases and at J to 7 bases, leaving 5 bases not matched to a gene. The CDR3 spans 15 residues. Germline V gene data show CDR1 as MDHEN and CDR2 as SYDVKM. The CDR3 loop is CASSPGLAGDNEQFF. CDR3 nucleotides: TGTGCCAGCAGTCCAGGACTAGCGGGAGATAATGAGCAGTTCTTC.

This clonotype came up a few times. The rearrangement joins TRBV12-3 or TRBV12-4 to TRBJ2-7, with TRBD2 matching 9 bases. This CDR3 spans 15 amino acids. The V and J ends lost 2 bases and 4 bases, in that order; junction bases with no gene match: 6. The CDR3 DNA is TGTGCCAGCAGTTTACGCGGGAGGGCAGGGTACGAGCAGTACTTC. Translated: CASSLRGRAGYEQYF.

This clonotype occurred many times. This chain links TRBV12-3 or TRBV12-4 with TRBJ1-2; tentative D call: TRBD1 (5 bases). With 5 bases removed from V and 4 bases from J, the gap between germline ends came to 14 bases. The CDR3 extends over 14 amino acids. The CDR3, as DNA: TGTGCCAGCAGTCCTACTGGGGGATCCTATGGCTACACCTTC. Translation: CASSPTGGSYGYTF.

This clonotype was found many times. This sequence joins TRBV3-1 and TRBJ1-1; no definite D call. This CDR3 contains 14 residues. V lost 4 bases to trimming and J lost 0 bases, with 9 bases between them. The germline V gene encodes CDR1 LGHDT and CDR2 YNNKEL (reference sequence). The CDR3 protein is CASSLRRMNTEAFF. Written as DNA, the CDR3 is TGTGCCAGCAGCCTACGACGGATGAACACTGAAGCTTTCTTT.

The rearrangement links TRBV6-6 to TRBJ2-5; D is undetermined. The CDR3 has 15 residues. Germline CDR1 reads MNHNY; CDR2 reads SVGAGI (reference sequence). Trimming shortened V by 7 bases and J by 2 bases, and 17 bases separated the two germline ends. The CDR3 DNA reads TGTGCCAGCACCCGTATTACAGCAGTACAAGAGACCCAGTACTTC. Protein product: CASTRITAVQETQYF.

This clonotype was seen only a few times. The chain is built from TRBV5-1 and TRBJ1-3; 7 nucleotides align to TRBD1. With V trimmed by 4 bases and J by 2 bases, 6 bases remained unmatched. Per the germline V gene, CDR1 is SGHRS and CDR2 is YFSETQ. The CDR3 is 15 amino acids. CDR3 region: CASSPGQFAGNTIYF. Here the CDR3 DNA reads TGCGCCAGCAGCCCGGGACAGTTCGCTGGAAACACCATATATTTT.

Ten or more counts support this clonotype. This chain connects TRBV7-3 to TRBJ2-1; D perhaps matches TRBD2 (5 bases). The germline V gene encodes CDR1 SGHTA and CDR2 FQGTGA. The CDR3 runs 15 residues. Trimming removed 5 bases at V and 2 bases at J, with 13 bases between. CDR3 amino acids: CASSPGVDAYNEQFF. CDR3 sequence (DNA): TGTGCCAGCAGCCCCGGGGTAGACGCCTACAATGAGCAGTTCTTC.

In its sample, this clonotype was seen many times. DNA of the CDR3: TGTGCCAGCAGCCAAGATCTAAGCGGGTTACCCAACTCCTACGAGCAGTACTTC. This codes for CASSQDLSGLPNSYEQYF. This sequence joins TRBV3-1 and TRBJ2-7; D perhaps matches TRBD2 (6 bases). CDR3 size: 18 residues. Germline loops: CDR1 LGHDT, CDR2 YNNKEL (reference sequence). Deletions cut 0 bases from V and 0 bases from J, with 18 bases between.

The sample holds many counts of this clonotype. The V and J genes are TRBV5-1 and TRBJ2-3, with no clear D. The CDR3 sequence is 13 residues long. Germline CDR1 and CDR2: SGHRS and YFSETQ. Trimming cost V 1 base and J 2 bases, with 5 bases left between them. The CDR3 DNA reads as TGCGCCAGCAGCTTGAGTATCACAGATACGCAGTATTTT. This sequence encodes CASSLSITDTQYF.

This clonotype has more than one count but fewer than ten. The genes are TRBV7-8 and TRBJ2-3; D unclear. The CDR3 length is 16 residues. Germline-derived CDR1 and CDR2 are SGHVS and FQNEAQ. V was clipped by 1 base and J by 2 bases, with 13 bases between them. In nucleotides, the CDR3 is TGTGCCAGCAGCTTAGAGGCAGTACCGGCCACAGATACGCAGTATTTT. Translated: CASSLEAVPATDTQYF. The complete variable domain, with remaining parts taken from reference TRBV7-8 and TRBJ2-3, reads GAGVSQSPRYKVAKRGQDVALRCDPISGHVSLFWYQQALGQGPEFLTYFQNEAQLDKSGLPSDRFFAERPEGSVSTLKIQRTQQEDSAVYLCASSLEAVPATDTQYFGPGTRLTVL.

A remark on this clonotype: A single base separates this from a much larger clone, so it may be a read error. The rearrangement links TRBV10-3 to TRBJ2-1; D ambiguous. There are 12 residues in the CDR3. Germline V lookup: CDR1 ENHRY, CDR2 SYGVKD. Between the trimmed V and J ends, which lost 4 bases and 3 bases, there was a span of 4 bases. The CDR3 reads CAISGYYNEQFF. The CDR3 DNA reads TGTGCCATCAGTGGCTACTACAATGAGCAGTTCTTC.

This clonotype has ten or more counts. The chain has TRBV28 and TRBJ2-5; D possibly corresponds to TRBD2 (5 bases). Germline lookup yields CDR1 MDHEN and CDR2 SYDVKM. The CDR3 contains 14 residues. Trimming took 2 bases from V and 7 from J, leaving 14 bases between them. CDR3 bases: TGTGCCAGCAGTTTAATAGGTACTCGGGGGACCCAGTACTTC. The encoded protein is CASSLIGTRGTQYF.